The clone carrying this T cell receptor beta chain was detected only a few times. Its antigen remains unidentified. The data are from a study of cytomegalovirus exposure and HLA in healthy donors. Study-wide points: Earlier analysis looked at TCR beta V segments, and most were productive about 90% or about 30% of the time. Cytomegalovirus association was listed for 164 TCR beta chains. TCR beta V- and J-gene trimming, according to a later analysis, was linked to a missense DCLRE1C variant.

PCR involved 60 Vbeta and 13 Jbeta primers. Authors' analysis steps: Approximately 11 million shared chains were among about 80 million unique TCR beta chains counted in a later analysis. Generated by immunoSEQ multiplex PCR, the TCRdb table keeps only in-frame clones and is missing some. V and J calls plus clone size are reproduced from that table; the DNA served to infer D and trimming. This sample has approximately 160,000 clones; around 68% occur once, and the top ten carry approximately 1.5%. V was shortened by 10 bases and J by 1 base, with 5 bases between the two germline ends. Germline assignment: CDR1 SGHTA and CDR2 FQGNSA. CDR3 length: 11 amino acids.

The clonotype was recovered from a man aged 45-65 years in good health and CMV-seronegative. Input material: PBMCs. The rearrangement joins TRBV7-2 to TRBJ2-1; D unresolved. CDR3: CATTSYNEQFF. The CDR3 DNA is TGTGCCACCACTTCCTACAATGAGCAGTTCTTC.